This T cell receptor beta chain was found in a study of T cell responses to AZD1222 COVID-19 vaccine (dated by TCRdb to the early 2020s). Looking at the study overall: TCR sequencing covered over 230 trial participants: 200 to 220 given two doses of AZD1222 and about 26 given two doses of MenACWY control vaccine. Trial participants were enrolled into age subgroups of 18-55, 56-69 and 70-plus years, which contained approximately 150, 28 and 58 TCR-sequenced participants, respectively. Overall study results and their limits: In the small 56-69-year group, the increase in depth fell short of significance, most likely because of low power. Nearly half of unique spike-specific TCRs reportedly recognized epitopes outside regions mutated in the B.1.351 and B.1.1.7 variants. Conclusions about previously exposed vaccinees are limited because only six or seven AZD1222 recipients were SARS-CoV-2 seropositive at baseline. After two AZD1222 doses, spike-specific TCR breadth and depth were significantly higher than at day 0 and than in MenACWY recipients. No day 14 peak-response samples were available, so repertoires were characterized only after the peak T cell response. Participants were mostly white British, with more females than males. The authors suggested clonal diversity may have been underestimated. The vaccine-associated CD4 TCRs covered the entire spike protein, and the dominant responses fell in regions 160-218 and 743-854.

The CDR3 regions of human TCRbeta chains were analyzed by immunosequencing. The authors processed their data as follows. TCRs in the repertoires were matched against a reference library of SARS-CoV-2-specific TCRs that had been generated with the MIRA antigen-specificity platform. Breadth meant the fraction of unique TCRs that were SARS-CoV-2-associated, whereas depth meant the fraction of total T cells that were SARS-CoV-2-associated. Each spike-specific TCR was assigned to its reactive spike region and to a CD4 or CD8 class using the MIRA data. Log10-transformed breadth and depth values were compared by one-way ANOVA with Sidak's multiple comparisons tests. TCRdb mirrors the immuneACCESS table, restricted to in-frame sequences. Some clones are absent from its copies; in checked studies, under half trace to an unresolved V gene, and the reason for the others is unknown. The DNA gave D and trimming, while V, J and clone size come from that table. The sample table shows 120,000 to 150,000 clones, and roughly 88% are seen once. The leading ten clones occupy roughly 3.5% of the sample.

At the junction V is shortened by 6 bases and J by 1 base, with 15 bases in between. Its CDR3 holds 15 amino acids, cysteine through phenylalanine. Only the CDR3 portion is preserved as DNA: 45 bases, with reading frame beginning at the first base. CDR1 LNHDA and CDR2 SQIVND are derived from the germline V gene (reference sequence). The time point label corresponds to: baseline before first vaccination. The meaning of the sample's treatment or condition label: meningococcal conjugate vaccine given as trial control. The vaccinee samples were drawn from two UK trials, COV001 and COV002, one of which was a single-blind randomized controlled phase 2/3 trial testing AZD1222 (ChAdOx1 nCoV-19) in healthy adults. For TCRbeta chain sequencing, PBMC samples were collected from trial participants at day 0 and at day 28 after the second dose. As for this clone: Its antigen has not been determined. No quality values exist for individual bases; no much larger clone is one base distant.

This receptor was identified in an adult in good health. The V and J segments used are TRBV19 and TRBJ1-1, with the identity of the D gene unclear. This specimen was peripheral blood, taken on day 0 of MenACWY control vaccination. The bases are TGTGCCAGTAGGGATAGGACTGTTTCGAACACTGAAGCTTTCTTT. This encodes CASRDRTVSNTEAFF.